These 27 T cell receptor beta chains came from one sample sequenced in a study of cytomegalovirus exposure and HLA in healthy donors. PCR involved 60 Vbeta and 13 Jbeta primers. Clones were sequenced by immunoSEQ multiplex PCR, and TCRdb holds only the in-frame ones, with some missing. Among 37,000 or so clones listed, roughly 76% were seen once. The sequenced sample consisted of PBMCs. Source of these receptors: a woman between 35 and 50 years old in good health and CMV-seronegative.

The CDR3: CASSPEPNSNQPQHF. The CDR3 nucleotides are TGTGCCAGCAGCCCCGAGCCCAATAGCAATCAGCCCCAGCATTTT. The chain combines TRBV6-5 with TRBJ1-5; D call uncertain. The CDR3 totals 15 residues. Germline V gene sequence: CDR1 MNHEY, CDR2 SVGAGI. V was cut by 6 bases and J by 0 bases, with 12 bases left in between.

A remark on this clone: Other DNA sequences in the same sample also yield this CDR3. This chain links TRBV7-2 with TRBJ1-2; tentatively, D is TRBD1 (5 bases). This CDR3 comprises 13 residues. V was pared by 1 base and J by 5 bases, with 8 bases between. Germline loops: CDR1 SGHTA, CDR2 FQGNSA. The DNA for the CDR3 is TGTGCCAGCAGCTTAGGCAGGGATTATGGCTACACCTTC. Protein sequence: CASSLGRDYGYTF.

The chain employs TRBV25-1 and TRBJ1-1, with TRBD1 as a possible D gene (6 bases). Between the trimmed V and J ends, which lost 2 bases and 0 bases, there was a span of 7 bases. The CDR3 is made up of 14 amino acids. The germline V gene has CDR1 MGHDK and CDR2 SYGVNS. The CDR3 loop reads CASSEQGMNTEAFF. CDR3 nucleotides: TGTGCCAGCAGTGAACAGGGGATGAACACTGAAGCTTTCTTT.

The chain couples TRBV5-8 to TRBJ2-1, with D hard to call. V lost 0 bases to trimming and J lost 8 bases, with 12 bases between them. CDR3 size: 14 residues. Germline CDR1 and CDR2: SGHTS and YDEGEE. The CDR3 sequence: CASSLGLEGDEQFF. The DNA for the CDR3 is TGTGCCAGCAGCTTGGGTCTGGAAGGAGATGAGCAGTTCTTC.

This clone showed up just a few times. The CDR3 loop reads CASAGQINEKLFF. CDR3 in DNA: TGTGCCAGCGCCGGACAGATTAATGAAAAACTGTTTTTT. This chain uses TRBV18 with TRBJ1-4; weak D call: TRBD1 (6 bases). This CDR3 has 13 residues. V was shortened by 8 bases and J by 4 bases, with 11 bases between the two germline ends. Germline assignment: CDR1 KGHSH and CDR2 LQKENI.

J is TRBJ2-2 and V is TRBV6-5; D is possibly TRBD1 (6 bases). The germline V gene encodes CDR1 MNHEY and CDR2 SVGAGI. The ends were cut back, 6 bases at V and 1 base at J, with 12 bases in the middle. The CDR3 consists of 15 residues. The CDR3: CASRRTQGNTGELFF. CDR3 sequence (DNA): TGTGCCAGCAGACGAACACAGGGGAACACCGGGGAGCTGTTTTTT.

This chain connects TRBV4-1 to TRBJ2-2; D ambiguous. Germline CDR1 MGHRA, CDR2 YSYEKL. This CDR3 region has 15 residues. Between the trimmed V and J ends, which lost 1 base and 6 bases, there was a span of 12 bases. The CDR3 is CASSQVGQLAGELFF. The CDR3 DNA reads as TGCGCCAGCAGCCAAGTGGGCCAACTGGCCGGGGAGCTGTTTTTT.

The V and J genes are TRBV19 and TRBJ1-5; D unresolved. CDR1 LNHDA and CDR2 SQIVND come from the germline V gene (reference sequence). V was shortened by 0 bases and J by 5 bases, with 8 bases between the two germline ends. This CDR3 is 14 amino acids long. CDR3 amino acids: CASSIELRDQPQHF. The CDR3 DNA follows: TGTGCCAGTAGTATAGAGTTGAGAGATCAGCCCCAGCATTTT.

The V gene is TRBV6-5, the J gene TRBJ1-2; D remains ambiguous. In germline, CDR1 is MNHEY, CDR2 SVGAGI. The V and J ends lost 4 bases and 0 bases respectively, with 6 bases between them. CDR3 length: 13 amino acids. CDR3 sequence (DNA): TGTGCCAGCAGTTCCGGAGCTAACTATGGCTACACCTTC. Residues: CASSSGANYGYTF.

The rearrangement joins TRBV4-1 to TRBJ2-5; D not resolved. Germline V gene lookup returns CDR1 MGHRA and CDR2 YSYEKL. The length of the CDR3 is 17 residues. Trimming took off 4 bases at V and 1 base at J, with 19 bases between the two ends. The CDR3 sequence: CASSPNRPPETQETQYF. CDR3 in DNA: TGCGCCAGCAGCCCGAACCGCCCTCCGGAGACCCAAGAGACCCAGTACTTC.

This clone turned up a few times. The CDR3 region has the DNA TGTGCCAGCAGCCTTCGGACAGAAACCTACAATGAGCAGTTCTTC. Amino acid sequence: CASSLRTETYNEQFF. The chain couples TRBV28 to TRBJ2-1, with TRBD1 as a possible D gene (6 bases). In germline, CDR1 is MDHEN, CDR2 SYDVKM. V dropped 6 bases and J dropped 2 bases, with 14 bases sitting between them. CDR3 length: 15 amino acids.

The rearrangement uses TRBV9 and TRBJ2-3, with D perhaps TRBD1 (6 bases). The CDR3 length is 15 residues. Germline CDR1 is SGDLS and CDR2 is YYNGEE. V lost 0 bases and J lost 2, with 10 bases in between. CDR3 in DNA: TGTGCCAGCAGCGTAGAAGGGGACATCACAGATACGCAGTATTTT. Its translation is CASSVEGDITDTQYF.

The J gene is TRBJ1-6, the V gene TRBV6-5; TRBD1 might be the D (6 bases). Trimming shortened V by 6 bases and J by 7 bases, and 16 bases separated the two germline ends. The CDR3 consists of 15 residues. In germline, CDR1 is MNHEY, CDR2 SVGAGI. This CDR3 reads CASRKPGHPNSPLHF. CDR3 sequence (DNA): TGTGCCAGCAGGAAACCGGGACACCCCAATTCACCCCTCCACTTT.

The chain recombines TRBV6-9 with TRBJ1-1; TRBD1 aligns across 7 bases. The J segment lost 10 bases and the V segment lost 10 bases, leaving 18 bases of the junction unmatched. Germline-derived CDR1 and CDR2 are MNHGY and SVAAGI. The CDR3 covers 14 residues. The CDR3 protein is CAIGGQSGLKLAFF. The DNA for the CDR3 is TGTGCCATAGGGGGACAGTCAGGACTGAAGTTAGCTTTCTTT.

This chain joins TRBV2 and TRBJ1-5; TRBD1 aligns across 9 bases. V gave up 2 bases and J gave up 4 bases; unmatched junction bases: 6. This CDR3 contains 16 residues. Looked up from germline, CDR1 is SNHLY and CDR2 is FYNNEI. The CDR3 sequence is CASSESRTGVNQPQHF. CDR3 sequence (DNA): TGTGCCAGCAGTGAATCCAGGACAGGGGTAAATCAGCCCCAGCATTTT.

This sequence joins TRBV9 and TRBJ2-5; perhaps TRBD2 as D (5 bases). The V end was cut by 4 bases, the J end by 7 bases, with 17 bases between. CDR1 is SGDLS and CDR2 is YYNGEE in the germline V gene. CDR3 length equals 14 residues. CDR3 residues: CASSKEVGLGTQYF. The CDR3 DNA reads as TGTGCCAGCAGCAAGGAGGTTGGCTTGGGGACCCAGTACTTC. The whole variable domain, remainder taken from reference TRBV9 and TRBJ2-5, is DSGVTQTPKHLITATGQRVTLRCSPRSGDLSVYWYQQSLDQGLQFLIQYYNGEERAKGNILERFSAQQFPDLHSELNLSSLELGDSALYFCASSKEVGLGTQYFGPGTRLLVL.

This clone has only one observation. This sequence joins TRBV29-1 and TRBJ2-5; the D gene is possibly TRBD2 (7 bases). The ends were cut back, 4 bases at V and 5 bases at J, with 17 bases in the middle. The CDR3 spans 14 residues. Germline CDR1 reads SQVTM; CDR2 reads ANQGSEA. CDR3 loop: CSVGQTGGRETQYF. The DNA of the CDR3 is TGCAGCGTTGGGCAAACGGGGGGCCGTGAGACCCAGTACTTC.

This rearrangement joins TRBV5-1 to TRBJ2-2, with 9 bases fitting TRBD1. The CDR3 is 16 residues long. CDR1 and CDR2 from the germline V gene are SGHRS and YFSETQ. Trimming took 3 bases from V and 1 from J; bases not matched to a gene: 4. The CDR3 DNA follows: TGCGCCAGCAGCTGGTCGGGACAGGGGAACACCGGGGAGCTGTTTTTT. Protein: CASSWSGQGNTGELFF.

The chain links TRBV18 to TRBJ2-5; 12 bases map to TRBD1. Germline V gives CDR1 KGHSH, CDR2 LQKENI. This CDR3 spans 17 amino acids. V lost 4 bases, J lost 4 bases, and 10 bases stayed unmatched. The CDR3 nucleotides read TGTGCCAGCTCACTGAACCACTTGGGACAGGGGGCAGAGACCCAGTACTTC. Protein product: CASSLNHLGQGAETQYF.

The V gene is TRBV27, the J gene TRBJ2-7; 8 nucleotides line up with TRBD1. Germline loops: CDR1 MNHEY, CDR2 SMNVEV (reference sequence). This CDR3 contains 14 residues. The ends lost 6 bases at V and 2 bases at J; junction bases unmatched: 6. The CDR3 protein is CASRYRGFAYEQYF. The CDR3, as DNA: TGTGCCAGCAGATACAGGGGGTTCGCCTACGAGCAGTACTTC.

In its sample, this clone was seen a few times. The identical CDR3 is also encoded by other nucleotide sequences in the sample. This chain links TRBV4-2 with TRBJ1-1; 9 nucleotides match TRBD1. After removal of 6 bases from V and 5 bases from J, the junction contained 7 bases not matched to a gene. The CDR3 is 14 amino acids. Germline CDR1 reads LGHNA; CDR2 reads YNFKEQ. Written as DNA, the CDR3 is TGTGCCAGCAGTCTACAGGGGGCGAGAACTGAAGCTTTCTTT. Translation: CASSLQGARTEAFF.

J is TRBJ2-3 and V is TRBV6-5; D unresolved. Germline V gives CDR1 MNHEY, CDR2 SVGAGI. Trimming cost V 0 bases and J 9 bases, with 7 bases left between them. The length of the CDR3 is 12 residues. The CDR3 DNA is TGTGCCAGCAGTTACTCAGCCGGGACGCAGTATTTT. Amino acids: CASSYSAGTQYF.

V gene TRBV4-2 combines with J gene TRBJ2-5; 16 bases are shared with TRBD2. The V segment lost 2 bases and the J segment 4 bases; nucleotides outside the gene matches: 10. The CDR3 extends over 19 amino acids. CDR1 and CDR2 from the germline V gene are LGHNA and YNFKEQ. The CDR3 here is CASSQSGTSGGALAETQYF. The CDR3 region has the DNA TGTGCCAGCAGCCAATCCGGGACTAGCGGGGGGGCGTTAGCAGAGACCCAGTACTTC.

This clone appeared a few times. The genes are TRBV5-4 and TRBJ2-1, with TRBD1 as a possible D gene (5 bases). This CDR3 spans 15 amino acids. The V end was cut by 0 bases, the J end by 8 bases, with 15 bases between. Germline CDR1 reads SGHNT; CDR2 reads YYREEE (reference sequence). The CDR3 bases are TGTGCCAGCAGCTTGGGTGGGGCTCAGGGCTATGAGCAGTTCTTC. Amino acid sequence: CASSLGGAQGYEQFF. The full variable domain, in which reference TRBV5-4 and TRBJ2-1 provide the parts outside the CDR3, is ETGVTQSPTHLIKTRGQQVTLRCSSQSGHNTVSWYQQALGQGPQFIFQYYREEENGRGNFPPRFSGLQFPNYSSELNVNALELDDSALYLCASSLGGAQGYEQFFGPGTRLTVL.

The chain combines TRBV2 with TRBJ2-5, with 8 bases aligning to TRBD1. This CDR3 has 13 amino acids. Germline V CDR1 and CDR2: SNHLY, FYNNEI. V shed 5 bases, J shed 5 bases, and the junction held 4 bases outside the gene matches. In nucleotides, the CDR3 is TGTGCCAGCAGTAAACAGGGGGAGGAGACCCAGTACTTC. Translation: CASSKQGEETQYF.

The rearrangement links TRBV7-2 to TRBJ2-7; TRBD1 matches 8 bases. The CDR3 consists of 16 residues. Germline CDR1 SGHTA, CDR2 FQGNSA. J lost 7 bases, V lost 5 bases, and 16 bases had no gene match. The CDR3 here is CASSGQSAGGAKEQYF. Written as DNA, the CDR3 is TGTGCCAGCAGCGGGCAGTCTGCAGGGGGCGCAAAAGAGCAGTACTTC.

This clone was seen only a few times. This sequence joins TRBV7-8 and TRBJ1-6; D gene unclear. There are 14 residues in the CDR3. Trimming took off 7 bases at V and 10 bases at J, with 17 bases between the two ends. In germline, CDR1 is SGHVS, CDR2 FQNEAQ. The CDR3 here is CASTQELSGSPLHF. CDR3 sequence (DNA): TGTGCCAGCACCCAAGAGCTCTCGGGATCACCCCTCCACTTT.